The next 25 T cell receptor beta chains were all read from a single sample in a study of blood T cell repertoires in COVID-19. Clones were read by immunoSEQ multiplex PCR, and TCRdb kept only the in-frame ones, dropping some. The repertoire holds fewer than 300,000 clones, with roughly 85% as singletons. What was sequenced was PBMCs or T cells enriched from blood (not recorded which). The receptors originated from a woman in her forties or fifties who had recovered from COVID-19.

This clone was observed a single time. This chain links TRBV3-1 (or the pseudogene TRBV3-2) with TRBJ2-7, with 7 bases matching TRBD2. This CDR3 spans 15 amino acids. The germline CDR1 and CDR2 sequences are LGHDT and YNNKEL (reference sequence). V lost 6 bases, J lost 2 bases, and 10 bases stayed unmatched. DNA for the CDR3: TGTGCCAGCAGAGAAAGCGGGGCTCTACCCTACGAGCAGTACTTC. Translated, it gives CASRESGALPYEQYF.

This clone appeared once. The chain employs TRBV27 and TRBJ1-5; 7 bases align to TRBD1. CDR1 is MNHEY, CDR2 SMNVEV, per germline (reference sequence). The CDR3 sequence is 14 residues long. Trimming at V came to 6 bases and at J to 3 bases, leaving 5 bases not matched to a gene. Here the CDR3 reads CASRRQGNNQPQHF. CDR3 DNA sequence: TGTGCCAGCAGGCGACAGGGAAACAATCAGCCCCAGCATTTT.

This chain uses TRBV5-1 with TRBJ1-4; TRBD1 aligns across 11 bases. Germline V CDR1 and CDR2: SGHRS, YFSETQ. With 0 bases clipped from V and 6 bases from J, the junction kept 10 bases outside the gene matches. The CDR3 spans 18 residues. The CDR3 DNA follows: TGCGCCAGCAGCTTGGAACCGGGACAGGGGGTAGGGTATGAAAAACTGTTTTTT. Translated, it gives CASSLEPGQGVGYEKLFF.

The chain employs TRBV5-1 and TRBJ1-1; no firm D call. V lost 1 base and J lost 1, with 8 bases in between. The germline V gene encodes CDR1 SGHRS and CDR2 YFSETQ. The CDR3 contains 14 residues. The CDR3 DNA is TGCGCCAGCAGCTTGAACTCAGGGAACACTGAAGCTTTCTTT. Residues: CASSLNSGNTEAFF.

V gene TRBV2 combines with J gene TRBJ2-4, with TRBD1 as a possible D gene (5 bases). From germline, CDR1 is SNHLY and CDR2 FYNNEI. CDR3 length: 14 residues. The ends were cut back, 4 bases at V and 7 bases at J, with 14 bases in the middle. This CDR3 is CASSGTRVLNIQYF. The CDR3 DNA reads as TGTGCCAGCAGTGGGACACGAGTACTTAACATTCAGTACTTC.

The chain joins TRBV7-9 to TRBJ1-5; TRBD1 matches at 8 bases. This CDR3 spans 15 amino acids. The germline CDR1 and CDR2 sequences are SEHNR and FQNEAQ (reference sequence). The trim removed 3 bases at V and 1 base at J, leaving 2 bases unmatched. CDR3 sequence reads: CASSLTGDSNQPQHF. The CDR3 DNA follows: TGTGCCAGCAGCTTGACAGGGGACAGCAATCAGCCCCAGCATTTT.

J is TRBJ1-1 and V is TRBV5-1; D is unclear. The germline CDR1 and CDR2 sequences are SGHRS and YFSETQ. The CDR3 is made up of 13 amino acids. V shed 0 bases and J shed 5 bases, with 8 bases lying between them. The CDR3 here is CASSLVAATEAFF. Written as DNA, the CDR3 is TGCGCCAGCAGCTTGGTTGCGGCGACTGAAGCTTTCTTT.

V and J are TRBV11-2 and TRBJ1-1; D unclear. Germline V gene sequence: CDR1 SGHAT, CDR2 FQNNGV. CDR3 length: 14 residues. The V end was cut by 0 bases, the J end by 1 base, with 6 bases between. The CDR3 coding sequence is TGTGCCAGCAGCTTAGATCCGGGGAACACTGAAGCTTTCTTT. Protein product: CASSLDPGNTEAFF.

The genes are TRBV18 and TRBJ1-3; 7 nucleotides line up with TRBD1. V lost 3 bases, J lost 0 bases, and 2 bases stayed unmatched. There are 15 residues in the CDR3. CDR1 and CDR2 from the germline V gene are KGHSH and LQKENI. CDR3 loop: CASSPRGSSGNTIYF. The CDR3 DNA reads TGTGCCAGCTCACCCAGGGGGAGCTCTGGAAACACCATATATTTT.

The chain links TRBV30 to TRBJ2-1; 7 bases line up with TRBD1. V dropped 3 bases and J dropped 2; count of bases not matched to a gene: 7. The germline CDR1 and CDR2 sequences are GTSNPN and SVGIG (reference sequence). This CDR3 is 15 amino acids long. The CDR3 DNA sequence: TGTGCCTGGAGATTAAGGGGGCGACCCTACAATGAGCAGTTCTTC. This sequence encodes CAWRLRGRPYNEQFF.

This chain joins TRBV28 and TRBJ2-3; possible D gene TRBD1, 5 bases. Trimming removed 5 bases at V and 8 bases at J, with 23 bases between. The germline V gene has CDR1 MDHEN and CDR2 SYDVKM. The CDR3 contains 16 residues. The DNA of the CDR3 is TGTGCCAGCAGTCCCCCCCTCGGCCAGGGCCGGCGTACGCAGTATTTT. It codes for CASSPPLGQGRRTQYF.

The chain recombines TRBV2 with TRBJ2-7; maybe TRBD1 (6 bases). The CDR3 spans 14 residues. From germline, CDR1 is SNHLY and CDR2 FYNNEI. V lost 6 bases and J lost 2, with 14 bases in between. The CDR3 sequence: CASRYTGQTYEQYF. DNA for the CDR3: TGTGCCAGCAGATATACAGGACAGACCTACGAGCAGTACTTC.

This chain links TRBV6-2 or TRBV6-3 with TRBJ2-7; TRBD2 agrees at 7 bases. The CDR3 sequence is 16 residues long. The germline V gene encodes CDR1 MNHEY and CDR2 SVGEGT. Germline trimming cut 1 base from V and 3 bases from J; bases unmatched to any gene: 9. The CDR3 loop reads CASSYFSGGGFYEQYF. CDR3 in DNA: TGTGCCAGCAGTTACTTCTCGGGGGGAGGTTTCTACGAGCAGTACTTC.

The chain joins TRBV5-1 to TRBJ2-1, with 7 bases aligning to TRBD2. CDR1 and CDR2 from the germline V gene are SGHRS and YFSETQ. V shed 2 bases and J 0 bases; nucleotides not matched to a gene: 5. The CDR3 contains 16 residues. CDR3 sequence: CASSFYRGDSYNEQFF. DNA of the CDR3: TGCGCCAGCAGCTTTTACCGGGGGGACTCCTACAATGAGCAGTTCTTC. Full variable domain (rest looked up from reference TRBV5-1 and TRBJ2-1): KAGVTQTPRYLIKTRGQQVTLSCSPISGHRSVSWYQQTPGQGLQFLFEYFSETQRNKGNFPGRFSGRQFSNSRSEMNVSTLELGDSALYLCASSFYRGDSYNEQFFGPGTRLTVL.

This clone was detected only a few times. This chain links TRBV19 with TRBJ1-3; D is perhaps TRBD1 (5 bases). There are 13 residues in the CDR3. V lost 7 bases and J 6 bases, leaving 13 bases between the germline ends. CDR1 LNHDA and CDR2 SQIVND come from the germline V gene (reference sequence). The CDR3 reads CASTLGTENTIYF. CDR3 bases: TGTGCCAGTACCCTCGGGACTGAAAACACCATATATTTT.

This chain connects TRBV18 to TRBJ2-1, with 8 bases identical to TRBD1. Germline CDR1 reads KGHSH; CDR2 reads LQKENI. V lost 6 bases to trimming and J lost 6 bases; unmatched junction nucleotides: 16. CDR3 length: 17 residues. DNA of the CDR3: TGTGCCAGCTCTCCTCCCGGTCCGGCAGGGGGCGGCAATGAGCAGTTCTTC. As protein: CASSPPGPAGGGNEQFF.

CDR3 region: CASRRDRGLITEAFF. CDR3 sequence (DNA): TGTGCCAGCAGGAGGGACAGGGGGCTTATCACTGAAGCTTTCTTT. The J gene is TRBJ1-1, the V gene TRBV6-5; 12 bases line up with TRBD1. Germline V lookup: CDR1 MNHEY, CDR2 SVGAGI. After removal of 6 bases from V and 4 bases from J, the junction contained 6 bases not matched to a gene. This CDR3 has 15 residues.

This rearrangement joins TRBV2 to TRBJ1-1, with 9 bases lining up with TRBD1. V trimming: 0 bases; J trimming: 0 bases; junction bases outside the gene matches: 17. CDR3 length: 21 amino acids. From germline, CDR1 is SNHLY and CDR2 FYNNEI. The CDR3 DNA reads TGTGCCAGCAGTGAAGCCCCTATTGGACAGGGGAAACTGCGTTTGAACACTGAAGCTTTCTTT. Amino acid sequence: CASSEAPIGQGKLRLNTEAFF.

This rearrangement joins TRBV7-2 to TRBJ1-5; weak D call: TRBD1 (6 bases). There are 15 residues in the CDR3. Deletions cut 5 bases from V and 5 bases from J, with 16 bases between. CDR1 and CDR2 (germline): SGHTA, FQGNSA. Here the CDR3 DNA reads TGTGCCAGCAGCCCCCATGGGGGCGCAGATCAGCCCCAGCATTTT. Translating it yields CASSPHGGADQPQHF.

This clone was observed once. This chain joins TRBV5-8 and TRBJ2-7; TRBD2 is a possible D gene (6 bases). The CDR3 extends over 13 amino acids. Trimming removed 1 base from V and 1 base from J, with 6 bases in between. Germline CDR1 and CDR2: SGHTS and YDEGEE. The CDR3 here is CASSLRGSYEQYF. The CDR3 DNA is TGTGCCAGCAGCTTGCGGGGGTCCTACGAGCAGTACTTC.

This chain links TRBV4-3 with TRBJ2-4; possible D gene TRBD2, 6 bases. The V gene's germline CDR1 is LGHNA and CDR2 YSLEER. The V end was cut by 2 bases, the J end by 0 bases, with 17 bases between. This CDR3 is built from 18 residues. The chain's CDR3 is CASSQQLAKGLAKNIQYF. CDR3 in DNA: TGCGCCAGCAGCCAACAACTGGCCAAGGGACTAGCCAAAAACATTCAGTACTTC.

This chain links TRBV2 with TRBJ2-1; 9 nucleotides match TRBD2. This CDR3 is built from 12 residues. CDR1 and CDR2 (germline): SNHLY, FYNNEI. CDR3: CGSGSSYNEQFF. In nucleotides, the CDR3 is TGTGGTAGCGGGAGCTCCTACAATGAGCAGTTCTTC.

The genes are TRBV28 and TRBJ2-1; 8 nucleotides align to TRBD1. The germline V gene has CDR1 MDHEN and CDR2 SYDVKM. J was trimmed by 3 bases and V by 3 bases; bases with no gene match: 4. The CDR3 is 15 residues long. CDR3 in DNA: TGTGCCAGCAGTTTCTTCGGGACAGGCTACAATGAGCAGTTCTTC. It translates to CASSFFGTGYNEQFF.

Worth noting for this clone: Other nucleotide sequences from this sample produce the same CDR3. This sequence joins TRBV30 and TRBJ1-5, with D tentatively TRBD1 (5 bases). CDR1 GTSNPN and CDR2 SVGIG come from the germline V gene (reference sequence). The CDR3 extends over 13 amino acids. Trimming removed 2 bases at V and 5 bases at J, with 10 bases between. The CDR3 here is CAWSRQGDQPQHF. In DNA, the CDR3 is TGTGCCTGGAGTCGGCAGGGCGATCAGCCCCAGCATTTT.

V gene TRBV6-5 combines with J gene TRBJ1-4; the D gene is possibly TRBD1 (6 bases). CDR1 is MNHEY and CDR2 is SVGAGI in the germline V gene. There are 15 residues in the CDR3. Between the trimmed V and J ends, which lost 7 bases and 1 base, there was a span of 13 bases. CDR3 nucleotides: TGTGCCAGCAACAACCACAGGGAAACTAATGAAAAACTGTTTTTT. It translates to CASNNHRETNEKLFF.